The 22 T cell receptor beta chains in this list originate from one sample, sequenced in a study of T cell clonality in common variable immunodeficiency. Study observations and caveats: Reportedly, TCR beta sequences from common variable immunodeficiency showed fewer deletions and N-nucleotide insertions.

Antigens for these TCRs are unknown. Libraries were prepared by immunoSEQ multiplex PCR; TCRdb keeps only in-frame clonotypes and omits some of them. Listed for the sample are 8,500 to 10,000 clones, none seen a single time. The sample taken for sequencing was peripheral blood mononuclear cells. These receptors were collected from a human donor with common variable immunodeficiency.

Partial CDR3 DNA: TGTGCCAGCAGCTATTTAGGGACAGGGGAGGCGCGGAATAAGACC. It codes for CASSYLGTGEARNKT. The entire CDR3 sequence reads CASSYLGTGEARNKTQYF. The chain combines TRBV7-8 with TRBJ2-5, with 10 bases fitting TRBD1. The read ends 3 residues early relative to the CDR3; the germline J gene fills the gap. Germline CDR1 reads SGHVS; CDR2 reads FQNEAQ. This CDR3 spans 18 amino acids. Trimming took 4 bases from V and 6 from J; bases not matched to a gene: 17.

This clone was seen ten or more times. The read is 3 residues too short to cover the CDR3 end, so that end is filled in from the germline J gene. The V call is TRBV7-6, the J call TRBJ1-3, with 7 positions matching TRBD1. The CDR3 spans 16 residues. CDR1 and CDR2 (germline): SGHVS, FNYEAQ. Unmatched junction bases numbered 10, after V lost 4 bases and J lost 4 bases. CDR3 DNA (partial): TGTGCCAGCAGCTCAGGACAGGCCCGGGGAGGAAACACC. This encodes CASSSGQARGGNT. The full-length CDR3 reads as CASSSGQARGGNTIYF.

In this sample, this clone turned up many times. The CDR3 end is not reached by the read, which stops 3 residues before it; the germline J gene fills it in. The J gene is TRBJ2-3, the V gene TRBV7-3; tentative D call: TRBD1 (6 bases). The CDR3 is 16 amino acids. The V gene's germline CDR1 is SGHTA and CDR2 FQGTGA. V lost 5 bases, J lost 2 bases, and 17 bases lay in between. The CDR3 is CASSPGVLALTDTQYF. The DNA read from the CDR3 is TGTGCCAGCAGCCCAGGGGTTTTGGCGCTCACAGATACG.

This clone has at least ten counts. The read stops 3 residues short of the end of the CDR3; the missing end is completed from the germline J gene. J is TRBJ2-7 and V is TRBV5-1; 10 bases agree with TRBD1. Germline V gene lookup returns CDR1 SGHRS and CDR2 YFSETQ. The length of the CDR3 is 15 residues. The V segment lost 5 bases and the J segment 3 bases; nucleotides outside the gene matches: 8. CDR3 sequence: CASSLPGQGFYEQYF. The CDR3 bases that were read are TGCGCCAGCAGTCTCCCGGGACAGGGGTTCTACGAG.

This clone was seen repeatedly, ten times or more. The read falls 3 residues short of the CDR3 end, and the missing part is taken from the germline J gene. The chain recombines TRBV29-1 with TRBJ2-1; 9 bases are a match to TRBD1. The junction had 6 bases not matched to a gene; V was cut back by 6 bases and J by 9 bases. This CDR3 has 12 residues. Germline V gene lookup returns CDR1 SQVTM and CDR2 ANQGSEA. CDR3 region: CSVAGTGIEQFF. CDR3 bases read: TGCAGCGTCGCCGGGACAGGGATTGAG.

This clone was counted many times. From the germline J gene comes the end of the CDR3, since the read stops 3 residues before it. The chain uses TRBV19 and TRBJ2-3, with D perhaps being TRBD1 or TRBD2 (5 bases each). V was clipped by 6 bases and J by 1 base, with 17 bases between them. The CDR3 runs to 16 residues. Germline-derived CDR1 and CDR2 are LNHDA and SQIVND (reference sequence). The covered CDR3 bases are TGTGCCAGTAGCCTTACCGGGCAGGGAGGCACAGATACG. As protein: CASSLTGQGGTDT. The entire CDR3 protein reads CASSLTGQGGTDTQYF.

This clone ranks as medium-sized. The read comes to an end 3 residues before the CDR3 does, leaving the germline J gene to fill in the end. This rearrangement joins TRBV5-1 to TRBJ2-3; 7 bases agree with TRBD1. The CDR3 runs 13 residues. Germline V gives CDR1 SGHRS, CDR2 YFSETQ. Trimming took 4 bases from V and 5 from J; bases not matched to a gene: 4. The CDR3 spells CASSPTGVDTQYF. The CDR3 DNA, read in part, is TGCGCCAGCAGCCCTACAGGGGTAGATACG.

In its sample, this clone was seen many times. Sequencing ends 3 residues short of the CDR3 end; the germline J gene provides the rest. The chain is built from TRBV6-1 and TRBJ2-7; D not certain. CDR3 length: 13 residues. V gave up 3 bases and J gave up 0 bases, with 6 bases separating them. From germline, CDR1 is MNHNS and CDR2 SASEGT. The part of the CDR3 DNA that was read is TGTGCCAGCAGTGACCCCCGCTCCTACGAG. This codes for CASSDPRSYE. The whole CDR3 protein reads CASSDPRSYEQYF.

Ten or more counts support this clone. The observed sequence ends 3 residues before the CDR3 terminus, with the missing tail filled in from the germline J gene. J is TRBJ2-6 and V is TRBV5-1, with 10 bases matching TRBD2. The V segment lost 1 base and the J segment 3 bases; nucleotides outside the gene matches: 7. This CDR3 contains 18 residues. CDR1 is SGHRS, CDR2 YFSETQ, per germline. CDR3 bases read: TGCGCCAGCAGCTTGACTAGCGGGATCGGTATTGGGGCCAACGTC. Encoded protein: CASSLTSGIGIGANV. Given in full, the CDR3 is CASSLTSGIGIGANVLTF.

This clone was counted at least ten times. The CDR3 end is not reached by the read, which stops 3 residues before it; the germline J gene fills it in. This chain connects TRBV11-2 to TRBJ2-5; no clear D. Germline V lookup: CDR1 SGHAT, CDR2 FQNNGV. V was trimmed by 1 base and J by 4 bases, leaving 7 bases between them. The CDR3 contains 13 residues. Partial CDR3 DNA: TGTGCCAGCAGCTTAGGCACCGGAGAGACC. Its translation is CASSLGTGET. The complete CDR3 reads CASSLGTGETQYF. Based on the CDR3 plus reference TRBV11-2 and TRBJ2-5, the full variable domain is EAGVAQSPRYKIIEKRQSVAFWCNPISGHATLYWYQQILGQGPKLLIQFQNNGVVDDSQLPKDRFSAERLKGVDSTLKIQPAKLEDSAVYLCASSLGTGETQYFGPGTRLLVL.

This clone was observed many times. The CDR3 is cut off 3 residues early in the read; its end comes from the germline J gene. The chain combines TRBV5-1 with TRBJ2-1, with 9 bases that match TRBD1. Germline V lookup: CDR1 SGHRS, CDR2 YFSETQ. The CDR3 extends over 14 amino acids. V was pared by 3 bases and J by 5 bases, with 3 bases of the junction left unmatched. This CDR3 is CASSSGTGNNEQFF. The CDR3 DNA, read in part, is TGCGCCAGCAGCTCCGGGACAGGGAACAATGAG. Full variable domain (remainder filled in from reference TRBV5-1 and TRBJ2-1): KAGVTQTPRYLIKTRGQQVTLSCSPISGHRSVSWYQQTPGQGLQFLFEYFSETQRNKGNFPGRFSGRQFSNSRSEMNVSTLELGDSALYLCASSSGTGNNEQFFGPGTRLTVL.

This clone was seen ten or more times. The missing CDR3 end, 3 residues past where the read stops, is filled in from the germline J gene. The chain employs TRBV19 and TRBJ1-1; possible D gene TRBD1, 5 bases. From germline, CDR1 is LNHDA and CDR2 SQIVND (reference sequence). V lost 1 base to trimming and J lost 6 bases, with 18 bases between them. There are 16 residues in the CDR3. The CDR3 bases that were read are TGTGCCAGTAGTATAGGCGGGGCAGTTTCATTGGCTGAA. Translation: CASSIGGAVSLAE. The whole CDR3 sequence is CASSIGGAVSLAEAFF.

This clone has a count of ten or more. Read coverage stops 3 residues before the CDR3 terminus; the germline J gene supplies the remainder. The V gene is TRBV2, the J gene TRBJ2-1; 14 positions match TRBD2. Germline CDR1 and CDR2: SNHLY and FYNNEI. Germline trimming cut 10 bases from V and 9 bases from J; bases unmatched to any gene: 20. The CDR3 consists of 18 residues. The chain's CDR3 is CATPSGTSGRILGSEQFF. Partial CDR3 DNA: TGTGCCACCCCATCGGGGACTAGCGGGAGAATTCTAGGAAGTGAG.

This clone was counted at least ten times. The read comes to an end 3 residues before the CDR3 does, leaving the germline J gene to fill in the end. J is TRBJ2-3 and V is TRBV5-6; TRBD2 aligns across 8 bases. V dropped 5 bases and J dropped 2; count of bases not matched to a gene: 4. The length of the CDR3 is 14 residues. Looked up from germline, CDR1 is SGHDT and CDR2 is YYEEEE. CDR3 loop: CASSRGGSTDTQYF. The covered CDR3 bases are TGTGCCAGCAGTCGGGGGGGGTCCACAGATACG. Based on the CDR3 plus reference TRBV5-6 and TRBJ2-3, the full variable domain is DAGVTQSPTHLIKTRGQQVTLRCSPKSGHDTVSWYQQALGQGPQFIFQYYEEEERQRGNFPDRFSGHQFPNYSSELNVNALLLGDSALYLCASSRGGSTDTQYFGPGTRLTVL.

The sample holds many counts of this clone. Partial CDR3 DNA: TGTGCCAGCAGTTTTTTGGGGGCCTCCTACGAG. This translates into CASSFLGASYE. From start to end, the CDR3 is CASSFLGASYEQYF. V is TRBV12-3 or TRBV12-4 and J is TRBJ2-7, with D perhaps matching TRBD1 (6 bases). The DNA ends 3 residues before the CDR3 does, and the rest of the CDR3 is filled in from the germline J gene. This CDR3 comprises 14 residues. V was trimmed by 3 bases and J by 0 bases, leaving 9 bases between them.

This clone was seen ten or more times. The CDR3 extends 3 residues past the end of the read, so its final part is completed from the germline J gene. This chain joins TRBV5-5 and TRBJ2-1, with no clear D. Germline CDR1 is SGHKS and CDR2 is YYEKEE (reference sequence). The CDR3 sequence is 14 residues long. The V gene lost 6 bases and the J gene lost 0 bases, with 10 bases spanning the gap. The CDR3: CASIRIDSYNEQFF. The CDR3 DNA, read in part, is TGTGCCAGCATCCGCATAGACTCCTACAATGAG.

This clone was counted many times. Coverage ceases 3 residues before the CDR3 finishes, and the germline J gene fills in the end. This chain uses TRBV18 with TRBJ1-3; D may be TRBD1 (5 bases). Germline V lookup: CDR1 KGHSH, CDR2 LQKENI. V shed 4 bases and J shed 8 bases, with 12 bases lying between them. This CDR3 region has 13 residues. This CDR3 is CASSRGDRDTIYF. The CDR3 bases that were read are TGTGCCAGCTCACGGGGGGATCGGGACACC. Looking up the rest from reference TRBV18 and TRBJ1-3 gives the full variable domain: NAGVMQNPRHLVRRRGQEARLRCSPMKGHSHVYWYRQLPEEGLKFMVYLQKENIIDESGMPKERFSAEFPKEGPSILRIQQVVRGDSAAYFCASSRGDRDTIYFGEGSWLTVV.

By proportion, this clone is medium-sized. The CDR3 end is not reached by the read, which stops 3 residues before it; the germline J gene fills it in. The chain recombines TRBV7-3 with TRBJ2-2, with a tentative D call TRBD1 (5 bases). The CDR3 is 12 residues long. Germline-derived CDR1 and CDR2 are SGHTA and FQGTGA. V was cut by 5 bases and J by 6 bases, with 7 bases left in between. The CDR3 DNA, read in part, is TGTGCCAGCAGCCTAGGGGCCGGGGAG. It codes for CASSLGAGE. In full, the CDR3 reads CASSLGAGELFF.

In its sample, this clone was seen a few times. CDR3 DNA (partial): TGTGCCAGCAGTGGACTACAGGGGGGCTCCTACAATGAG. Translation: CASSGLQGGSYNE. The entire CDR3 sequence reads CASSGLQGGSYNEQFF. The V and J genes are TRBV6-1 and TRBJ2-1, with 8 bases fitting TRBD1. The CDR3 goes on 3 residues after the read ends, and that part is filled in from the germline J gene. CDR1 and CDR2 from the germline V gene are MNHNS and SASEGT. The CDR3 has 16 residues. Unmatched junction bases numbered 5, after V lost 4 bases and J lost 0 bases.

This clone has a count of ten or more. The read ends 3 residues early relative to the CDR3; the germline J gene fills the gap. The genes are TRBV7-9 and TRBJ2-3; D uncertain. V lost 7 bases to trimming and J lost 4 bases, with 12 bases between them. This CDR3 contains 13 residues. Germline V gene lookup returns CDR1 SEHNR and CDR2 FQNEAQ (reference sequence). CDR3 region: CASNPERADTQYF. The CDR3 bases that were read are TGTGCCAGCAACCCAGAAAGGGCAGATACG.

This clone was counted many times. The DNA ends 3 residues before the CDR3 does, and the rest of the CDR3 is filled in from the germline J gene. The chain recombines TRBV6-2 or TRBV6-3 with TRBJ2-7; a possible D gene is TRBD2 (6 bases). Germline V gene data show CDR1 as MNHEY and CDR2 as SVGEGT. CDR3 size: 12 residues. Trimming pared 6 bases from V and 3 bases from J, leaving 9 bases between. The part of the CDR3 DNA that was read is TGTGCCAGCAGCGGGACTTACTACGAG. Translated: CASSGTYYE. The full CDR3 protein reads CASSGTYYEQYF.

Many counts were recorded for this clone. The read ends 3 residues shy of where the CDR3 ends; the end is completed using the germline J gene. The chain is built from TRBV7-2 and TRBJ1-3; 7 bases align to TRBD1. This CDR3 is built from 13 residues. With V trimmed by 5 bases and J by 6 bases, 4 bases remained unmatched. The V gene's germline CDR1 is SGHTA and CDR2 FQGNSA. The CDR3 DNA, read in part, is TGTGCCAGCAGCACCGGACAGGCAAACACC. It is translated as CASSTGQANT. The complete CDR3 reads CASSTGQANTIYF. Based on the CDR3 plus reference TRBV7-2 and TRBJ1-3, the full variable domain is GAGVSQSPSNKVTEKGKDVELRCDPISGHTALYWYRQSLGQGLEFLIYFQGNSAPDKSGLPSDRFSAERTGGSVSTLTIQRTQQEDSAVYLCASSTGQANTIYFGEGSWLTVV.